This TCR beta chain comes out of a study of blood T cell repertoires in COVID-19. Across the whole study: Nucleic acid was either cDNA or gDNA, and it came from T cells, B-cell-depleted T cells, or PBMCs.

CDR3 length: 14 residues. Trimming removed 2 bases at V and 3 bases at J, with 10 bases between. Germline CDR1 MNHEY, CDR2 SMNVEV (reference sequence). Methods used by the authors: Counts of nucleated cells, estimated from reference gene primer amplification, were obtained. The data were produced by immunoSEQ multiplex PCR, yet TCRdb's version contains in-frame clones alone and is incomplete. V, J and clone size are those of that table, while D and trimming were read from the DNA. The sample carries approximately 170,000 clones, under 80% recorded once. The sequenced material came from peripheral blood. The source is a woman between 50 and 59 years old with acute or convalescent COVID-19. The chain links TRBV27 to TRBJ1-2; D might be TRBD1 (5 bases). The DNA for the CDR3 is TGTGCCAGCAGTTTAGGAGGGGTCCACTATGGCTACACCTTC. Residues: CASSLGGVHYGYTF.